This is a list of T cell receptor beta chains from one sample in a study of Tregs in tolerant kidney transplant recipients. TCRdb's copy holds only in-frame clones and misses some; the assay was immunoSEQ multiplex PCR. The table records some 110,000 clones, 92% of them present only once. The sequencing input was CD4+ T cells from blood. All receptors come from a human donor in good health. The CDR3 runs from the conserved cysteine through the conserved F or W. The D gene is left open where the match is weak. A row's size may be missing; if present it is once, few, many or a size class.

TRBD1,TRBV6-1,once,TRBJ1-2,TGTGCCAGCAGGCGAAACGACAGGGACTATGGCTACACCTTC,CASRRNDRDYGYTF
NA,TRBV7-6,NA,TRBJ2-7,TGTGCCAGCAGCTTAGCGCCGCCGCAGGGAATTTACGAGCAGTACTTC,CASSLAPPQGIYEQYF
TRBD1,TRBV5-1,NA,TRBJ2-4,TGCGCCAGCAGCTCCATTCAGGGGGCTGACATTCAGTACTTC,CASSSIQGADIQYF
TRBD1,TRBV7-9,NA,TRBJ1-5,TGTGCCAGCAGCTTAGATGGGACAGGCAATCAGCCCCAGCATTTT,CASSLDGTGNQPQHF
TRBD1,TRBV18,NA,TRBJ1-2,TGTGCCAGCTCACCGGAGACAGGGGGCGGGTACTATGGCTACACCTTC,CASSPETGGGYYGYTF
NA,TRBV6-1,NA,TRBJ2-7,TGTGCCAGCAGTGAAGTGGGGCTTGTGGGTATCTCCTACGAGCAGTACTTC,CASSEVGLVGISYEQYF
TRBD2,TRBV7-2,NA,TRBJ2-3,TGTGCCAGCAGCTTGGGCCTAGCGGGGGCCCGGGGCACAGATACGCAGTATTTT,CASSLGLAGARGTDTQYF
NA,TRBV7-3,NA,TRBJ2-2,TGTGCCAGCAGCTCGGGGTTGACCGGGGAGCTGTTTTTT,CASSSGLTGELFF
NA,TRBV18,NA,TRBJ2-3,TGTGCCAGCTCACCAGGGTACGGCACAGATACGCAGTATTTT,CASSPGYGTDTQYF
TRBD1,TRBV19,NA,TRBJ2-2,TGTGCCAGTAGTATTCGACAGGGGGCGGTCGGGGAGCTGTTTTTT,CASSIRQGAVGELFF
NA,TRBV5-1,NA,TRBJ1-3,TGCGCCAGCAGCTCATCAAACACCATATATTTT,CASSSSNTIYF
TRBD2,TRBV11-3,NA,TRBJ2-5,TGTGCCAGCAGCTTAGGACTAGCGGGGACGGAGACCCAGTACTTC,CASSLGLAGTETQYF
NA,TRBV10-3,NA,TRBJ1-2,TGTGCCATCAGTGGAAAAGCCCTTAACTATGGCTACACCTTC,CAISGKALNYGYTF
NA,TRBV7-9,NA,TRBJ1-3,TGTGCCAGCAGCTTAGGTAGCTCTGGAAACACCATATATTTT,CASSLGSSGNTIYF
TRBD2,TRBV6-6,NA,TRBJ2-7,TGTGCCAGCCTAGGGCGGGAGGGCCCCTACGAGCAGTACTTC,CASLGREGPYEQYF
NA,TRBV6-6,NA,TRBJ1-2,TGTGCCAGCAGCCGCCAGAAAGCGGATGGCTACACCTTC,CASSRQKADGYTF
NA,TRBV6-5,NA,TRBJ1-2,TGTGCCAGCAGATCTCTTTTAGAAGGCTACACCTTC,CASRSLLEGYTF
NA,TRBV2,NA,TRBJ2-7,TGTGCCAGCAGGACAGCGCTATACGGGGGCTACGAGCAGTACTTC,CASRTALYGGYEQYF
NA,TRBV27,NA,TRBJ2-4,TGTGCCAGCAGTTTATTGGTGGGTGACATTCAGTACTTC,CASSLLVGDIQYF
NA,TRBV18,NA,TRBJ1-4,TGTGCCAGCTCACCACGCCCGACAGCGAGTGCAACTAATGAAAAACTGTTTTTT,CASSPRPTASATNEKLFF
TRBD2,TRBV5-6,few,TRBJ2-4,TGTGCCAGCAGCTTGCCCGGGGGGGCCCGGGAAAACATTCAGTACTTC,CASSLPGGARENIQYF
NA,TRBV10-3,NA,TRBJ1-2,TGTGCCATCAGTGAAAGTAACAGGGCGGACTATGGCTACACCTTC,CAISESNRADYGYTF
TRBD2,TRBV7-8,NA,TRBJ2-5,TGTGCCAGCAGCTTGGAGGCCCTCCTAGCGGGGCGGGAGACCCAGTACTTC,CASSLEALLAGRETQYF
TRBD2,TRBV5-1,NA,TRBJ2-3,TGCGCCAGCAGTGGCGGGAGAAGCACAGATACGCAGTATTTT,CASSGGRSTDTQYF
NA,TRBV4-1,NA,TRBJ2-3,TGCGCCAGCAGGCCCGTCGGGGCCGGGGGAAATACGCAGTATTTT,CASRPVGAGGNTQYF
NA,TRBV5-4,NA,TRBJ2-7,TGTGCCAGCAGCGGGCATGCTTACACCGAGCAGTACTTC,CASSGHAYTEQYF
TRBD1,TRBV27,NA,TRBJ1-6,TGTGCCAGCAGTGGTCGAGACAGGGGTTCACCCCTCCACTTT,CASSGRDRGSPLHF
TRBD1,TRBV9,NA,TRBJ2-3,TGTGCCAGCACCCGAACCGGGACAGGGAAGAATACGCAGTATTTT,CASTRTGTGKNTQYF
NA,TRBV21-1,NA,TRBJ2-3,TGTGCCAGCAGCCCCTTCGGGACAGGTGGTCCAGATACGCAGTATTTT,CASSPFGTGGPDTQYF
TRBD1,TRBV19,NA,TRBJ1-5,TGTGCCAGTAGTATAGTTTTGGACAGGAGCAATCAGCCCCAGCATTTT,CASSIVLDRSNQPQHF
TRBD1,TRBV5-1,NA,TRBJ2-3,TGCGCCAGCAGCTTAATAAGCAGGGGGGATACGCAGTATTTT,CASSLISRGDTQYF